This TCR beta chain was recorded in a study of T cells in narcolepsy. Assay: immunoSEQ multiplex PCR; the TCRdb copy retains only in-frame clones and omits some. The sample holds some 33,000 clones, almost 90% seen once. The germline V gene has CDR1 MNHEY and CDR2 SVGAGI. The V gene lost 6 bases and the J gene lost 6 bases, with 12 bases spanning the gap. The CDR3 covers 12 residues. General study points: Comparing one patient's CSF and blood CD4+ clonotypes highlighted HCRT- and TRIB2-specific autoreactive clonotypes.

On this clone itself: Its cognate antigen is unknown.

The sequencing input was CD45RA- memory CD4+ T cells from PBMCs. The receptor was derived from a human donor with narcolepsy. This rearrangement joins TRBV6-5 to TRBJ2-7, with D unresolved. CDR3 in DNA: TGTGCCAGCAGCGACCGTCCCGTCGAGCAGTACTTC. Translation gives CASSDRPVEQYF.